This T cell receptor beta chain was documented in a study of T cells in Graves' hyperthyroidism and ophthalmopathy. With 7 bases removed from V and 5 bases from J, the gap between germline ends came to 20 bases. The CDR3 totals 16 residues. The V gene's germline CDR1 is MNHNS and CDR2 SASEGT. RNA transcripts provided the source from which TCR beta CDR3 regions were amplified. TCR CDR3 regions were first amplified by RT-PCR with HTBI primers. TCRdb re-called the multiplex PCR reads through MiXCR, storing one row per CDR3 protein. Here the sample spans fewer than 750,000 distinct CDR3 sequences, about 15% being singletons. Each ophthalmopathy patient scored at least 3 on the Clinical Activity Score and at least 4 on NOSPECS grade, with duration under 3 months. Patients were excluded for uncontrolled infection, other autoimmune disease, pregnancy or lactation. Fresh peripheral blood, 9.5 to 10 ml of it, supplied the PBMCs.

Study-level points and caveats: Within blood appeared most thyroid clonotypes that had expanded above 0.001.

As concerns this clonotype: What it binds is unknown.

This chain joins TRBV6-1 and TRBJ2-2; D perhaps matches TRBD2 (6 bases). This clonotype originated in a woman aged 40 to 49 with Graves' ophthalmopathy. Sequencing input: blood. In nucleotides, the CDR3 is TGTGCCAGCACCGGGGGAAACGTAGGGGTAACCGGGGAGCTGTTTTTT. Protein: CASTGGNVGVTGELFF.